This is a list of T cell receptor beta chains from one sample in a study of blood T cell repertoires in COVID-19. TCRdb keeps only in-frame clones here, not all; method: immunoSEQ multiplex PCR. The table has about 30,000 clones, about 85% seen once; the top ten hold roughly 5%. Sequenced sample: peripheral blood. The receptors come from a man aged 55 to 70 with active COVID-19. The CDR3 runs from the conserved cysteine through the conserved F or W. The D gene is left open where the match is weak. The size field is filled for only some rows; it gives once, few, many or a size class.

v_gene	abundance	d_gene	j_gene	CDR3aa	CDR3nt
TRBV2	-	TRBD2	TRBJ2-7	CASRVAGPTEQYF	TGTGCCAGCAGGGTAGCGGGGCCCACCGAGCAGTACTTC
TRBV7-9	-	TRBD2	TRBJ2-2	CASSAGLAGGQGGELFF	TGTGCCAGCAGCGCCGGACTAGCGGGGGGCCAGGGCGGGGAGCTGTTTTTT
TRBV25-1	-	-	TRBJ2-6	CASSVGGASLGANVLTF	TGTGCCAGCAGTGTGGGAGGCGCATCTTTGGGGGCCAACGTCCTGACTTTC
TRBV5-4	-	TRBD2	TRBJ2-3	CASSTGTSGRTDTQYF	TGTGCCAGCAGCACCGGGACTAGCGGGCGCACAGATACGCAGTATTTT
TRBV7-9	-	-	TRBJ1-2	CASQQGTAYGYTF	TGTGCCAGCCAGCAGGGAACGGCCTATGGCTACACCTTC
TRBV14	-	-	TRBJ1-4	CASSPGDYEKLFF	TGTGCCAGCAGCCCCGGGGATTATGAAAAACTGTTTTTT
TRBV7-9	-	-	TRBJ2-5	CASSPRTSEETQYF	TGTGCCAGCAGCCCCCGCACCAGCGAAGAGACCCAGTACTTC
TRBV25-1	-	TRBD2	TRBJ2-7	CASSDHGGARREQYF	TGTGCCAGCAGTGATCACGGGGGGGCACGACGCGAGCAGTACTTC
TRBV19	once	-	TRBJ1-5	CASSREATSNQPQHF	TGTGCCAGTAGTCGGGAAGCCACTAGCAATCAGCCCCAGCATTTT
TRBV4-1	once	TRBD2	TRBJ2-5	CASSHPSGGTQETQYF	TGCGCCAGCAGCCACCCTTCCGGGGGGACCCAAGAGACCCAGTACTTC
TRBV3-1/TRBV3-2	-	-	TRBJ1-5	CASSQGGSVIQPQHF	TGTGCCAGCAGCCAAGGAGGGTCAGTGATTCAGCCCCAGCATTTT
TRBV6-5	-	-	TRBJ1-1	CASSQTVNTEAFF	TGTGCCAGCAGTCAGACAGTGAACACTGAAGCTTTCTTT
TRBV6-5	-	TRBD1	TRBJ1-6	CASSYSFLQGDSPLHF	TGTGCCAGCAGTTACTCGTTCTTACAGGGGGATTCACCCCTCCACTTT
TRBV6-5	-	TRBD1	TRBJ1-2	CASSFDQQGAFGYTF	TGTGCCAGCAGTTTCGACCAGCAGGGGGCTTTTGGCTACACCTTC
TRBV5-1	-	-	TRBJ1-2	CASSFTQGSYGYTF	TGCGCCAGCAGCTTTACACAGGGAAGCTATGGCTACACCTTC
TRBV5-1	-	-	TRBJ2-2	CASSLALRERKTGELFF	TGCGCCAGCAGCTTGGCCTTGAGGGAAAGGAAGACCGGGGAGCTGTTTTTT
TRBV19	-	TRBD2	TRBJ2-1	CASSNLAGGRNEQFF	TGTGCCAGTAGTAACTTAGCGGGGGGGCGTAATGAGCAGTTCTTC
TRBV4-1	-	TRBD1	TRBJ1-2	CASSHTPGTGDGYTF	TGCGCCAGCAGCCACACGCCCGGGACAGGGGACGGCTACACCTTC
TRBV19	-	-	TRBJ1-2	CASSGPPAGKDGYTF	TGTGCCAGTAGTGGCCCGCCGGCAGGGAAAGATGGCTACACCTTC
TRBV28	-	-	TRBJ1-5	CASSGGDQPQHF	TGTGCCAGCAGCGGGGGAGATCAGCCCCAGCATTTT
TRBV6-4	once	-	TRBJ2-1	CASSNQPGLGYNEQFF	TGTGCCAGCAGTAACCAACCGGGACTCGGTTACAATGAGCAGTTCTTC
TRBV14	-	TRBD2	TRBJ2-1	CASSPSGGVYNEQFF	TGTGCCAGCAGCCCTTCCGGGGGGGTGTACAATGAGCAGTTCTTC
TRBV29-1	-	TRBD1	TRBJ1-2	CSVEEIRGQGGYTF	TGCAGCGTTGAAGAAATCAGGGGGCAAGGTGGCTACACCTTC
TRBV7-9	-	-	TRBJ1-1	CASSLRTGLNTEAFF	TGTGCCAGCAGCTTACGAACAGGCTTGAACACTGAAGCTTTCTTT
TRBV27	-	-	TRBJ1-1	CASSLRENTEAFF	TGTGCCAGCAGTTTACGGGAGAACACTGAAGCTTTCTTT
TRBV5-6	-	TRBD1	TRBJ1-3	CASNPGQAGGNTIYF	TGTGCCAGCAACCCTGGACAGGCAGGAGGAAACACCATATATTTT
TRBV18	-	TRBD1	TRBJ2-7	CASSPSFTGDEQYF	TGTGCCAGCTCACCCTCCTTCACAGGGGACGAGCAGTACTTC
TRBV14	-	-	TRBJ2-2	CASSGQGGGTGELFF	TGTGCCAGCAGCGGCCAGGGAGGTGGGACCGGGGAGCTGTTTTTT
TRBV19	-	-	TRBJ2-7	CASSIEQGSRQYF	TGTGCCAGTAGTATTGAGCAGGGATCCCGGCAGTACTTC
TRBV5-8	-	TRBD2	TRBJ2-5	CASSPKRLAGGAVQETQYF	TGTGCCAGCAGCCCTAAACGACTAGCGGGGGGGGCTGTACAAGAGACCCAGTACTTC
TRBV7-9	-	-	TRBJ1-5	CASSLGGYNQPQHF	TGTGCCAGCAGCTTGGGAGGATACAATCAGCCCCAGCATTTT
TRBV10-2	-	TRBD1	TRBJ1-4	CASRPGQGGEKLFF	TGCGCCAGCAGGCCGGGACAGGGGGGAGAAAAACTGTTTTTT
TRBV18	-	TRBD1	TRBJ2-7	CASSTTWDRNSYEQYF	TGTGCCAGCTCAACCACTTGGGACAGAAACTCTTACGAGCAGTACTTC
TRBV19	-	-	TRBJ1-5	CASQYTGKNQPQHF	TGTGCCAGTCAATACACCGGGAAAAATCAGCCCCAGCATTTT
TRBV19	-	TRBD1	TRBJ1-5	CASRGDRSGNQPQHF	TGTGCCAGTAGAGGGGACAGGAGTGGCAATCAGCCCCAGCATTTT
TRBV25-1	-	TRBD2	TRBJ2-3	CASSEGATSGGAADTQYF	TGTGCCAGCAGTGAAGGGGCGACTAGCGGGGGGGCCGCAGATACGCAGTATTTT
TRBV9	-	-	TRBJ2-6	CASSGERRAGANVLTF	TGTGCCAGCAGCGGAGAAAGGAGGGCTGGGGCCAACGTCCTGACTTTC
TRBV5-4	-	TRBD1	TRBJ2-7	CASSFPLADRGGSYEQYF	TGTGCCAGCAGCTTTCCCCTCGCCGACAGGGGTGGCTCCTACGAGCAGTACTTC
TRBV2	medium-sized	TRBD1	TRBJ2-7	CATYQGAQAYEQYF	TGTGCCACTTATCAGGGGGCGCAAGCCTACGAGCAGTACTTC
TRBV5-1	-	-	TRBJ2-3	CASSGGEVTDTQYF	TGCGCCAGCAGCGGCGGGGAGGTCACAGATACGCAGTATTTT
TRBV18	few	TRBD1	TRBJ1-6	CASSQGQGSPLHF	TGTGCCAGCTCACAAGGACAGGGCTCACCCCTCCACTTT
TRBV7-8	-	-	TRBJ1-3	CASSLEYRASSGNTIYF	TGTGCCAGCAGCTTAGAATACAGGGCTTCCTCTGGAAACACCATATATTTT
TRBV10-1	medium-sized	-	TRBJ2-7	CASSASGTEQYF	TGCGCCAGCAGTGCCTCAGGGACAGAGCAGTACTTC
TRBV19	-	-	TRBJ1-2	CASSIEVRSYGYTF	TGTGCCAGTAGTATTGAGGTTAGGAGCTATGGCTACACCTTC
TRBV19	-	TRBD2	TRBJ2-2	CASIGGGLSTGELFF	TGTGCCAGTATAGGCGGGGGGCTTAGCACCGGGGAGCTGTTTTTT
TRBV28	-	TRBD1	TRBJ1-2	CASSPRGQGYGYTF	TGTGCCAGCAGCCCTAGGGGGCAAGGCTATGGCTACACCTTC
TRBV5-1	few	TRBD1	TRBJ2-6	CASSLTGGVSGANVLTF	TGCGCCAGCAGCTTGACAGGGGGAGTTTCTGGGGCCAACGTCCTGACTTTC
TRBV29-1	-	-	TRBJ2-1	CSVEAASGRRNEQFF	TGCAGCGTTGAAGCCGCGTCGGGTCGACGGAATGAGCAGTTCTTC
TRBV3-1/TRBV3-2	few	-	TRBJ1-1	CASTQVGGVTEAFF	TGTGCCAGCACCCAGGTAGGGGGGGTCACTGAAGCTTTCTTT
TRBV7-9	-	TRBD2	TRBJ2-5	CASSLARGNQETQYF	TGTGCCAGCAGCTTAGCGCGGGGGAACCAAGAGACCCAGTACTTC
TRBV7-9	-	-	TRBJ2-2	CASSLGGRNTGELFF	TGTGCCAGCAGCTTGGGGGGGCGGAACACCGGGGAGCTGTTTTTT
TRBV6-2/TRBV6-3	-	TRBD1	TRBJ2-7	CASSYRPVGQGSYEQYF	TGTGCCAGCAGTTACCGCCCGGTTGGACAGGGCTCCTACGAGCAGTACTTC
TRBV5-1	-	-	TRBJ2-3	CASSHYGQPSTDTQYF	TGCGCCAGCAGCCACTATGGACAGCCTAGCACAGATACGCAGTATTTT
TRBV27	-	TRBD1	TRBJ1-4	CASSSDRAVIEKLFF	TGTGCCAGCAGTTCGGACAGGGCGGTAATTGAAAAACTGTTTTTT
TRBV9	-	-	TRBJ1-4	CASSVGLRRTNEKLFF	TGTGCCAGCAGCGTAGGTCTCAGGCGAACTAATGAAAAACTGTTTTTT
TRBV2	-	TRBD1	TRBJ2-3	CASRSRDSSTDTQYF	TGTGCCAGCAGATCGAGGGACAGTAGCACAGATACGCAGTATTTT
TRBV11-2	-	-	TRBJ2-1	CASRPLTKQGQKLAEQFF	TGTGCCAGCAGACCCCTCACCAAACAGGGTCAAAAGTTGGCTGAGCAGTTCTTC